What follows are 28 T cell receptor beta chains derived from one specimen sequenced in a study of somatic mutations in cytotoxic T cells in rheumatoid arthritis. The table came from immunoSEQ multiplex PCR; TCRdb's copy has only in-frame clones and leaves some out. The data contain around 19,000 clones, 74% of them singletons. Material for sequencing was CD8+ T cells sorted from blood. All receptors come from a man aged 60 to 69 in good health.

This chain links TRBV7-6 with TRBJ1-4, with D maybe TRBD1 (6 bases). The V and J ends lost 8 bases and 4 bases respectively, with 14 bases between them. Germline CDR1 is SGHVS and CDR2 is FNYEAQ. The CDR3 length is 14 residues. The CDR3 loop is CASARQENNEKLFF. In DNA, the CDR3 is TGTGCCAGCGCCAGACAGGAGAATAATGAAAAACTGTTTTTT.

The chain uses TRBV6-6 and TRBJ2-7; 16 bases map to TRBD2. The CDR3 length is 15 residues. The germline V gene has CDR1 MNHNY and CDR2 SVGAGI (reference sequence). V trimming: 4 bases; J trimming: 4 bases; junction bases outside the gene matches: 1. CDR3 amino acids: CASSWGLAGGYEQYF. CDR3 DNA: TGTGCCAGCAGTTGGGGACTAGCGGGGGGGTACGAGCAGTACTTC.

The rearrangement links TRBV7-2 to TRBJ2-7, with 9 bases matching TRBD2. The germline V gene encodes CDR1 SGHTA and CDR2 FQGNSA. Unmatched junction bases numbered 1, after V lost 5 bases and J lost 2 bases. This CDR3 comprises 13 residues. CDR3 region: CASSPSGAYEQYF. In DNA form, the CDR3 reads TGTGCCAGCAGCCCTAGCGGGGCCTACGAGCAGTACTTC.

The chain joins TRBV7-8 to TRBJ2-4; maybe TRBD2 (7 bases). Trimming removed 5 bases from V and 7 bases from J, with 24 bases in between. Looked up from germline, CDR1 is SGHVS and CDR2 is FQNEAQ. The CDR3 is made up of 17 amino acids. The CDR3 loop reads CASSPFLGGGRYNIQYF. As DNA, the CDR3 is TGTGCCAGCAGCCCTTTTCTGGGGGGGGGCCGTTATAACATTCAGTACTTC.

The rearrangement joins TRBV7-9 to TRBJ2-5, with 12 bases aligning to TRBD2. CDR3 length: 16 residues. Looked up from germline, CDR1 is SEHNR and CDR2 is FQNEAQ (reference sequence). V shed 4 bases and J 0 bases; nucleotides not matched to a gene: 3. The CDR3 protein is CASSSRTSGDQETQYF. Here the CDR3 DNA reads TGTGCCAGCAGCTCTAGGACTAGCGGGGACCAAGAGACCCAGTACTTC. Looking up the rest from reference TRBV7-9 and TRBJ2-5 gives the full variable domain: DTGVSQNPRHKITKRGQNVTFRCDPISEHNRLYWYRQTLGQGPEFLTYFQNEAQLEKSRLLSDRFSAERPKGSFSTLEIQRTEQGDSAMYLCASSSRTSGDQETQYFGPGTRLLVL.

This chain uses TRBV13 with TRBJ1-2; D unresolved. V shed 0 bases and J shed 7 bases, with 12 bases lying between them. CDR3 length: 14 amino acids. The germline V gene has CDR1 PRHDT and CDR2 FYEKMQ (reference sequence). Here the CDR3 reads CASSLGQQLGGYTF. The DNA of the CDR3 is TGTGCCAGCAGCTTAGGACAGCAGTTGGGTGGCTACACCTTC.

The V and J genes are TRBV7-6 and TRBJ2-1, with 9 bases matching TRBD1. The germline CDR1 and CDR2 sequences are SGHVS and FNYEAQ. V dropped 0 bases and J dropped 2; count of bases not matched to a gene: 8. There are 18 residues in the CDR3. The CDR3 bases are TGTGCCAGCAGCTTAGCGCGGGGGACAGGGTGGACCTACAATGAGCAGTTCTTC. Protein sequence: CASSLARGTGWTYNEQFF.

The J gene is TRBJ2-3, the V gene TRBV9, with D perhaps matching TRBD2 (6 bases). V dropped 0 bases and J dropped 0 bases, with 8 bases sitting between them. The CDR3 runs to 15 residues. The V gene's germline CDR1 is SGDLS and CDR2 YYNGEE. The CDR3 reads CASSVEEGSTDTQYF. CDR3 nucleotides: TGTGCCAGCAGCGTAGAGGAGGGTAGCACAGATACGCAGTATTTT.

This clone was recorded once. CDR3 region: CASSYWGQGIETQYF. CDR3 DNA sequence: TGTGCCAGCAGTTACTGGGGACAGGGGATAGAGACCCAGTACTTC. The chain links TRBV6-5 to TRBJ2-5; 10 bases agree with TRBD1. CDR1 is MNHEY, CDR2 SVGAGI, per germline. This CDR3 comprises 15 residues. V lost 1 base to trimming and J lost 4 bases; unmatched junction nucleotides: 3.

This chain connects TRBV7-8 to TRBJ2-7; 7 bases map to TRBD2. CDR1 and CDR2 (germline): SGHVS, FQNEAQ. The V gene end was trimmed by 3 bases and the J gene end by 3 bases; junction bases not matched to a gene: 8. This CDR3 is 15 amino acids long. The CDR3 DNA reads TGTGCCAGCAGCTTGGGCGGGGGTATCTTCTACGAGCAGTACTTC. Translated: CASSLGGGIFYEQYF.

This clone was seen a handful of times. The chain uses TRBV6-6 and TRBJ2-7, with 10 bases fitting TRBD2. The J segment lost 6 bases and the V segment lost 10 bases, leaving 12 bases of the junction unmatched. The germline gives CDR1 MNHNY, CDR2 SVGAGI (reference sequence). The CDR3 consists of 14 residues. In nucleotides, the CDR3 is TGTGCCATGCGGAGCGGGAGGGCCAGAATCGAGCAGTACTTC. Its translation is CAMRSGRARIEQYF.

This sequence joins TRBV4-1 and TRBJ2-1; a possible D gene is TRBD2 (6 bases). The CDR3 totals 14 residues. Germline lookup yields CDR1 MGHRA and CDR2 YSYEKL. V lost 2 bases and J lost 9, with 14 bases in between. The CDR3 is CASSQSLTGLEQFF. As DNA, the CDR3 is TGCGCCAGCAGCCAATCACTAACGGGACTTGAGCAGTTCTTC.

This CDR3 reads CASSIDDSSYNEQFF. The CDR3 DNA reads as TGTGCCAGTAGTATAGACGATAGCTCCTACAATGAGCAGTTCTTC. The J gene is TRBJ2-1, the V gene TRBV19; D is undetermined. The CDR3 sequence is 15 residues long. Germline V lookup: CDR1 LNHDA, CDR2 SQIVND (reference sequence). V shed 0 bases and J shed 0 bases, with 6 bases lying between them.

The chain links TRBV28 to TRBJ1-1; 9 bases are a match to TRBD1. Trimming removed 5 bases from V and 11 bases from J; junction bases left unmatched: 15. Per germline, CDR1 MDHEN and CDR2 SYDVKM. The CDR3 loop spans 15 amino acids. The chain's CDR3 is CASSPDTGGWGEAFF. The CDR3 coding sequence is TGTGCCAGCAGTCCCGACACAGGGGGCTGGGGGGAGGCTTTCTTT.

This chain uses TRBV18 with TRBJ2-5; tentative D call: TRBD1 (5 bases). The CDR3 spans 14 residues. V was shortened by 1 base and J by 4 bases, with 10 bases between the two germline ends. From germline, CDR1 is KGHSH and CDR2 LQKENI. This chain's CDR3 is CASSPLTDGETQYF. The CDR3 bases are TGTGCCAGCTCACCACTGACAGACGGAGAGACCCAGTACTTC.

This chain uses TRBV23-1 with TRBJ1-1; D gene uncertain. TRBV23-1 is identified as an open reading frame with a role that is uncertain. This CDR3 spans 15 amino acids. The V and J ends lost 4 bases and 6 bases respectively, with 18 bases between them. DNA of the CDR3: TGCGCCAGCAGTCCCTCGAACCCCGAGTTGTCTGAAGCTTTCTTT. It codes for CASSPSNPELSEAFF.

The chain has TRBV28 and TRBJ1-5; 8 positions agree with TRBD1. The CDR3 contains 14 residues. Germline V gene lookup returns CDR1 MDHEN and CDR2 SYDVKM. The V and J ends lost 5 bases and 5 bases, in that order; junction bases with no gene match: 5. CDR3 residues: CASSQQGEHQPQHF. The DNA of the CDR3 is TGTGCCAGCAGTCAACAGGGGGAACATCAGCCCCAGCATTTT.

The gene calls are TRBV10-3 and TRBJ2-7; 8 positions agree with TRBD1. Germline trimming cut 3 bases from V and 5 bases from J; bases unmatched to any gene: 6. The CDR3 is 14 amino acids. The V gene's germline CDR1 is ENHRY and CDR2 SYGVKD. For the CDR3, the DNA is TGTGCCATCAGTGAACTGGACAGGGCGAACGAGCAGTACTTC. Protein: CAISELDRANEQYF.

This clone showed up just once. The chain uses TRBV4-1 and TRBJ2-2, with TRBD2 matching over 8 bases. V gave up 0 bases and J gave up 7 bases; unmatched junction bases: 7. Germline V gene lookup returns CDR1 MGHRA and CDR2 YSYEKL. The CDR3 is made up of 16 amino acids. CDR3: CASSQDGERGFGELFF. The CDR3 nucleotides read TGCGCCAGCAGCCAAGATGGCGAGCGGGGGTTCGGGGAGCTGTTTTTT.

V usage is TRBV2 and J usage is TRBJ1-6; D possibly corresponds to TRBD1 (5 bases). This CDR3 is built from 14 residues. Germline V gene lookup returns CDR1 SNHLY and CDR2 FYNNEI. V was trimmed by 2 bases and J by 10 bases, leaving 12 bases between them. The CDR3, as DNA: TGTGCCAGCAGTGAATACTCAGGGTACTCACCCCTCCACTTT. Translating it yields CASSEYSGYSPLHF.

The DNA of the CDR3 is TGTGCCAGCAGCCTAGAGACAGGGAAAGTTTACGAGCAGTACTTC. Its protein product is CASSLETGKVYEQYF. The chain couples TRBV7-6 to TRBJ2-7; 7 bases map to TRBD1. Germline CDR1 and CDR2: SGHVS and FNYEAQ. CDR3 length: 15 amino acids. V lost 5 bases and J lost 4; bases outside the gene matches: 11.

The rearrangement joins TRBV4-1 to TRBJ2-1; D is ambiguous. This CDR3 contains 13 residues. Trimming removed 2 bases from V and 7 bases from J, with 9 bases in between. Germline lookup yields CDR1 MGHRA and CDR2 YSYEKL. The CDR3 is CASSQWQANEQFF. The CDR3 DNA reads TGCGCCAGCAGCCAATGGCAGGCTAATGAGCAGTTCTTC.

V gene TRBV2 combines with J gene TRBJ2-5; 10 nucleotides match TRBD1. Germline CDR1 SNHLY, CDR2 FYNNEI. V lost 7 bases, J lost 4 bases, and 12 bases stayed unmatched. CDR3 size: 16 residues. The CDR3 protein is CASNRQGALGGETQYF. As DNA, the CDR3 is TGTGCCAGCAATCGACAGGGGGCGCTTGGGGGAGAGACCCAGTACTTC.

The J gene is TRBJ2-7, the V gene TRBV15; 9 positions match TRBD1. The CDR3 covers 14 residues. J lost 6 bases, V lost 3 bases, and 6 bases had no gene match. Germline V gene sequence: CDR1 LNHNV, CDR2 YYDKDF (reference sequence). For the CDR3, the DNA is TGTGCCACCAGCAGCACCCGACAGGGGGGCGAGCAGTACTTC. Protein product: CATSSTRQGGEQYF.

The chain has TRBV7-9 and TRBJ1-1; the D gene is possibly TRBD1 (6 bases). Germline V CDR1 and CDR2: SEHNR, FQNEAQ (reference sequence). V lost 5 bases, J lost 5 bases, and 12 bases lay in between. This CDR3 region has 13 residues. CDR3 protein: CASSQGSGTEAFF. CDR3 coding DNA: TGTGCCAGCAGCCAGGGGTCGGGAACTGAAGCTTTCTTT.

The rearrangement uses TRBV6-5 and TRBJ2-3, with D possibly TRBD2 on 6 matching bases. The germline gives CDR1 MNHEY, CDR2 SVGAGI. The CDR3 consists of 15 residues. V was cut by 6 bases and J by 0 bases, with 13 bases left in between. As DNA, the CDR3 is TGTGCCAGCAGCATAGCGGATTCTAGCACAGATACGCAGTATTTT. It translates to CASSIADSSTDTQYF.

The chain carries TRBV2 and TRBJ1-4; 7 bases match TRBD1. Per germline, CDR1 SNHLY and CDR2 FYNNEI. Trimming removed 5 bases from V and 7 bases from J; junction bases left unmatched: 16. The CDR3 length is 17 residues. For the CDR3, the DNA is TGTGCCAGCAGTCAGACCTTGGGGGACAGCCGGAGTGAAAAACTGTTTTTT. Its protein product is CASSQTLGDSRSEKLFF.

The rearrangement links TRBV11-2 to TRBJ1-1; 7 bases are shared with TRBD1. The CDR3 sequence is 12 residues long. The V segment lost 10 bases and the J segment 4 bases; nucleotides outside the gene matches: 6. CDR1 is SGHAT and CDR2 is FQNNGV in the germline V gene. The CDR3 region has the DNA TGTGCCACGAGGGGGCTGAGCACTGAAGCTTTCTTT. It encodes CATRGLSTEAFF.